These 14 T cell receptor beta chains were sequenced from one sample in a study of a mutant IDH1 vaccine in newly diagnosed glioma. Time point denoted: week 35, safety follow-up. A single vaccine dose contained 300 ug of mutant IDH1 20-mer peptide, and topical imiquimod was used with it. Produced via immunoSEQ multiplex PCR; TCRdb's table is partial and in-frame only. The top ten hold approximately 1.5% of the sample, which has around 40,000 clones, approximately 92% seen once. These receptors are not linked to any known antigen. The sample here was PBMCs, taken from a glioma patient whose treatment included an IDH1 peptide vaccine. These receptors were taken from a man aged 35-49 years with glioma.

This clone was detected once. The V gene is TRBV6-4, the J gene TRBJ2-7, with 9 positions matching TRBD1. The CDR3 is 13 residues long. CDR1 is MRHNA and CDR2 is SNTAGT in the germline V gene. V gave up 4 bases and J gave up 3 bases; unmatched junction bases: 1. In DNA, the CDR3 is TGTGCCAGCAGTGTGGACAGGGGCTACGAGCAGTACTTC. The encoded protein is CASSVDRGYEQYF.

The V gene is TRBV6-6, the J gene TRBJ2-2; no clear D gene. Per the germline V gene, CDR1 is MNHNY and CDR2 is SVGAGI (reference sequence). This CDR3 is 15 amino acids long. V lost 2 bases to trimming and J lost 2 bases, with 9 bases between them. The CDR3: CASSYGNLNTGELFF. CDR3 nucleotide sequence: TGTGCCAGCAGTTACGGAAATCTTAACACCGGGGAGCTGTTTTTT.

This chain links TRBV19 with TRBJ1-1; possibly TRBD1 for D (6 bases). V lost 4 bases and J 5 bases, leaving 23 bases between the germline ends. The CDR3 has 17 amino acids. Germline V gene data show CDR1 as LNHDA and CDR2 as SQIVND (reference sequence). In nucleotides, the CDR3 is TGTGCCAGTAGTAATACAGGGCGAAGTTCTCAGGGAACTGAAGCTTTCTTT. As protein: CASSNTGRSSQGTEAFF.

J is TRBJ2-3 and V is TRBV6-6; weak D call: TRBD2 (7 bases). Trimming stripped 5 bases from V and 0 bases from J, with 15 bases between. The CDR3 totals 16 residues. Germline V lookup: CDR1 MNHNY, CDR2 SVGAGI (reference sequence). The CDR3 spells CASSRGGETSTDTQYF. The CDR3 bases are TGTGCCAGCAGTCGAGGGGGGGAAACCAGCACAGATACGCAGTATTTT.

The CDR3 bases are TGTGCCAGCACCCTGTACGGGGGCATCGACGAGCAGTACGTC. Protein sequence: CASTLYGGIDEQYV. The chain recombines TRBV7-2 with TRBJ2-7, with D perhaps assigned TRBD1 or TRBD2 (6 bases each). CDR3 length: 14 residues. V dropped 7 bases and J dropped 5 bases, with 18 bases sitting between them. Per germline, CDR1 SGHTA and CDR2 FQGNSA.

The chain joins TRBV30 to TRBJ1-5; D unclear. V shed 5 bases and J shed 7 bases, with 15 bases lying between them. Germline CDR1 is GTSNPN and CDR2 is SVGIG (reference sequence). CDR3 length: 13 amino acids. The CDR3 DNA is TGTGCCTGGTCCCAAACTTCTGGGCAGCCCCAGCATTTT. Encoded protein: CAWSQTSGQPQHF. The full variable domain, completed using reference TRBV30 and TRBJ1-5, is SQTIHQWPATLVQPVGSPLSLECTVEGTSNPNLYWYRQAAGRGLQLLFYSVGIGQISSEVPQNLSASRPQDRQFILSSKKLLLSDSGFYLCAWSQTSGQPQHFGDGTRLSIL.

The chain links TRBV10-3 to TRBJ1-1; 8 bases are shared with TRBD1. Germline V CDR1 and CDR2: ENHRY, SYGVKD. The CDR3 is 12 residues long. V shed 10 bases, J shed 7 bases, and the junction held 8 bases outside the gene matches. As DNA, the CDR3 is TGTGCCACCCAAGACAGGGGAAGTGAAGCTTTCTTT. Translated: CATQDRGSEAFF.

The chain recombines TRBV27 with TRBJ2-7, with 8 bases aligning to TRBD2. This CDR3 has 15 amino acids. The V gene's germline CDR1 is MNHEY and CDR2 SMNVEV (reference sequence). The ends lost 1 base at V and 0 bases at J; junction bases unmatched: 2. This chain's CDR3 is CASSLWSGSSYEQYF. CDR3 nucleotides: TGTGCCAGCAGTTTATGGAGCGGGAGCTCCTACGAGCAGTACTTC.

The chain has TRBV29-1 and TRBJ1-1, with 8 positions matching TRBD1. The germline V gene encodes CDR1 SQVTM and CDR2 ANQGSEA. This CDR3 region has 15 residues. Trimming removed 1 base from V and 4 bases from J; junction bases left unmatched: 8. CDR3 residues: CSVEVGQGGGTEAFF. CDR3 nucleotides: TGCAGCGTTGAAGTCGGACAGGGCGGGGGCACTGAAGCTTTCTTT.

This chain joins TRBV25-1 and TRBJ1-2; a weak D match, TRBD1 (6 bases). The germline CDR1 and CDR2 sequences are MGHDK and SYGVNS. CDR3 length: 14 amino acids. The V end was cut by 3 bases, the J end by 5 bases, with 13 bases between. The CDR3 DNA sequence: TGTGCCAGCAGTGATAACAGGGAACGGTATGGCTACACCTTC. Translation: CASSDNRERYGYTF.

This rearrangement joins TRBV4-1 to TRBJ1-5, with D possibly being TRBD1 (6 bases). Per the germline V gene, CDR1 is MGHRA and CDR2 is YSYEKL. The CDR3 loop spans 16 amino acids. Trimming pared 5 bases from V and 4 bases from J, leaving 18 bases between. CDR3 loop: CASSITSQGWNQPQHF. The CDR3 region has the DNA TGCGCCAGCAGCATCACTTCCCAGGGGTGGAATCAGCCCCAGCATTTT.

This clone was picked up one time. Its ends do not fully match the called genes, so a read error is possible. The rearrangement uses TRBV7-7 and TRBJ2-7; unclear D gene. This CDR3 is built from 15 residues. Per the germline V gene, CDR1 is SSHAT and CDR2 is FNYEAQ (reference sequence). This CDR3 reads CASSLEAYHSYEQYF. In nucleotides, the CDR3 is TGTGCTAGCAGCTTAGAGGCCTACCACTCCTACGAGCAGTACTTC.

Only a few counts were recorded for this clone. The CDR3 sequence is CATGAGDSTDTQYF. The CDR3 DNA is TGTGCCACCGGGGCAGGGGATAGCACAGATACGCAGTATTTT. The V and J genes are TRBV10-3 and TRBJ2-3, with D tentatively TRBD1 (6 bases). The ends were cut back, 10 bases at V and 0 bases at J, with 14 bases in the middle. The CDR3 length is 14 residues. Germline V CDR1 and CDR2: ENHRY, SYGVKD.

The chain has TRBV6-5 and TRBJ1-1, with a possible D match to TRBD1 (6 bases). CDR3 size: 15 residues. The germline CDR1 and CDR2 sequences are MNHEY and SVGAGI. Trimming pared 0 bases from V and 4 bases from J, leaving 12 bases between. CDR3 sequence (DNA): TGTGCCAGCAGTTACTCGTACAGGGAAATCACTGAAGCTTTCTTT. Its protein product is CASSYSYREITEAFF.